This T cell receptor (beta chain) was sequenced in a study of shared clonotypes between healthy human individuals. The CDR3 extends over 18 amino acids. The germline V gene has CDR1 MGHDK and CDR2 SYGVNS. V lost 4 bases, J lost 6 bases, and 20 bases stayed unmatched. Assay used: immunoSEQ multiplex PCR; TCRdb lists only in-frame clones, some missing. The table includes hundreds of thousands of clones, more than 95% detected once. Sequencing used naive CD4+ T cells sorted from blood. Subset given: CD45RA+ positively selected. The sequence was collected from a woman younger than 45 in good health. The chain couples TRBV25-1 to TRBJ1-2, with TRBD1 matching 7 bases. The CDR3 reads CASSVGFVRGGRLNGYTF. The CDR3 nucleotides are TGTGCCAGCAGTGTTGGATTTGTCAGGGGGGGTCGGCTTAATGGCTACACCTTC.